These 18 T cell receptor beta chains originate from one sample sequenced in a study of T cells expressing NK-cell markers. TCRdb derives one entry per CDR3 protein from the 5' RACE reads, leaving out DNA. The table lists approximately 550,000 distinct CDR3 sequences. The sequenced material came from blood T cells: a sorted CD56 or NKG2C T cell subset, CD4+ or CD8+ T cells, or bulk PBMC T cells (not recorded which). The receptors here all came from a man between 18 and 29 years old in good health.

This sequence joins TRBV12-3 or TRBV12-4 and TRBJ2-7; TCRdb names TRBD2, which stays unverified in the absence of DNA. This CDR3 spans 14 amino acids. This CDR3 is CASSLAGTIYEQYF.

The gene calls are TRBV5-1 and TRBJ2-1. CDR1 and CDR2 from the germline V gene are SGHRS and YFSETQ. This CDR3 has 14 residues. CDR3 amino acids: CASSLDRGGNEQFF.

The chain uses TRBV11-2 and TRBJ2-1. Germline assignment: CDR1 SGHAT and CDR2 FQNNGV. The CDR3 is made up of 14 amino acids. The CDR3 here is CASSASSSYNEQFF.

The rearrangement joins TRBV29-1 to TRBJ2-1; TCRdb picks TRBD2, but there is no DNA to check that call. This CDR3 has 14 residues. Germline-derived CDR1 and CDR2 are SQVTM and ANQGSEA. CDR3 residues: CSVETSGTYNEQFF.

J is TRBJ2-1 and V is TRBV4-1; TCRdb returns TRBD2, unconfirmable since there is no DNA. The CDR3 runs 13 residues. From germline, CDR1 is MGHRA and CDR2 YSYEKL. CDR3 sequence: CARRKLAGGPKFF.

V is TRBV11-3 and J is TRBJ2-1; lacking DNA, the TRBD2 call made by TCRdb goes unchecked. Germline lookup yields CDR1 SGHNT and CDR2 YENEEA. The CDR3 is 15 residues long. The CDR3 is CASSFAGGGSNEQFF.

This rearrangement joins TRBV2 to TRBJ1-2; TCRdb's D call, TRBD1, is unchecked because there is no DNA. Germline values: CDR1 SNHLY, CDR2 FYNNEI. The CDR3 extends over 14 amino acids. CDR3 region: CASNPIDREDGYTF.

CDR3 protein: CASSHLALAGGFNEQFF. This sequence joins TRBV27 and TRBJ2-1; the TCRdb D gene call, TRBD2, has no DNA to confirm it. The CDR3 extends over 17 amino acids. From germline, CDR1 is MNHEY and CDR2 SMNVEV (reference sequence).

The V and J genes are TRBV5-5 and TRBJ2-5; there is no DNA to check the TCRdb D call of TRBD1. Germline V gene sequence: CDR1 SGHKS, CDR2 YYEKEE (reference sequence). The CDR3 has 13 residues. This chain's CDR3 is CASSLDIRATQYF. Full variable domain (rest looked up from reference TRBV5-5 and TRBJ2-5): DAGVTQSPTHLIKTRGQQVTLRCSPISGHKSVSWYQQVLGQGPQFIFQYYEKEERGRGNFPDRFSARQFPNYSSELNVNALLLGDSALYLCASSLDIRATQYFGPGTRLLVL.

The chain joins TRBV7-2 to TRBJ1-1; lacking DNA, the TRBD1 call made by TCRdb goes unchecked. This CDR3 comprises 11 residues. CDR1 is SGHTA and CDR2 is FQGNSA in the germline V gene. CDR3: CASSWGAEAFF.

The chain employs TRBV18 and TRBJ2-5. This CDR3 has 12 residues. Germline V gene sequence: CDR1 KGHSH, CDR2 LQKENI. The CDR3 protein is CASTSERETQYF. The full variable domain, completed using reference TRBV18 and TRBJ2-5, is NAGVMQNPRHLVRRRGQEARLRCSPMKGHSHVYWYRQLPEEGLKFMVYLQKENIIDESGMPKERFSAEFPKEGPSILRIQQVVRGDSAAYFCASTSERETQYFGPGTRLLVL.

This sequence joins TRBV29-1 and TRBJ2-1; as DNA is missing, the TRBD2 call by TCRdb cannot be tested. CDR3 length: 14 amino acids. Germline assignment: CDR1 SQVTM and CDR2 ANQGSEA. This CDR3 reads CSVEVAGKYNEQFF.

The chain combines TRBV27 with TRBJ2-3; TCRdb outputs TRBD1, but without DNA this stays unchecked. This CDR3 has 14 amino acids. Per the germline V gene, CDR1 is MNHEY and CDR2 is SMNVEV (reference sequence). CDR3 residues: CASSLNPLTDTQYF.

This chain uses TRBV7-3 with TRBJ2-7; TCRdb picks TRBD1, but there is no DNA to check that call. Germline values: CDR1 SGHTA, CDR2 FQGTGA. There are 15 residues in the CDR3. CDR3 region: CASSQSGTGLDEQYF.

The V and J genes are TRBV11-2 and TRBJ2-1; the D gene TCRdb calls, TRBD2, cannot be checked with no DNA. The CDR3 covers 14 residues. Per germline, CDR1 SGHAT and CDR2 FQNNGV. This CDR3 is CASSYTGASGTQFF. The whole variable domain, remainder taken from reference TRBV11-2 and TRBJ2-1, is EAGVAQSPRYKIIEKRQSVAFWCNPISGHATLYWYQQILGQGPKLLIQFQNNGVVDDSQLPKDRFSAERLKGVDSTLKIQPAKLEDSAVYLCASSYTGASGTQFFGPGTRLTVL.

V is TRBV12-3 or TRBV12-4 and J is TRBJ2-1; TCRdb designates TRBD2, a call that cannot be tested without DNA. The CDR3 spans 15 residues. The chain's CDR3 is CASSELAGGPWEQFF.

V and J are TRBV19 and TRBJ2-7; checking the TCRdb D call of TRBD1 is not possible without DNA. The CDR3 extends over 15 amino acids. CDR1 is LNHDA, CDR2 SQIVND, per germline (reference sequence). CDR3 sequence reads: CASSVFGTVSYEQYF.

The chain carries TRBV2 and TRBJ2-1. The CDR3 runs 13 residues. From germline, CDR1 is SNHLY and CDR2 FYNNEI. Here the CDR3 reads CASSDQLYNEQFF.